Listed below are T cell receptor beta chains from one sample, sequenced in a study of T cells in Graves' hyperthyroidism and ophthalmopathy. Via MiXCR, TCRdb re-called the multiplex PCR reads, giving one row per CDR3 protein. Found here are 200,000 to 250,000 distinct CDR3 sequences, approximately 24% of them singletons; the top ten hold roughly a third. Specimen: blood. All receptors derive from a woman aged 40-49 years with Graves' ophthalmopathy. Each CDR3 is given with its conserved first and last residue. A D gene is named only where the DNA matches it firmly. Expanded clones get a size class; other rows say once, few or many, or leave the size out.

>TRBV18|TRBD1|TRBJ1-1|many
CASSPSLQGYGEAFF
TGTGCCAGCTCACCTTCGTTACAGGGGTACGGTGAAGCTTTCTTT
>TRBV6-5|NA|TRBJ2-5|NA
CASSVTLATQETQYF
TGTGCCAGCAGTGTAACTCTAGCAACCCAAGAGACCCAGTACTTC
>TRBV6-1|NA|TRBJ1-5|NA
CASSETQQGWNQPQHF
TGTGCCAGCAGTGAAACTCAACAGGGTTGGAATCAGCCCCAGCATTTT
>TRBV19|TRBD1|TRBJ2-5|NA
CASSQNRGYRETQYF
TGTGCCAGTAGTCAGAACAGGGGGTATCGGGAGACCCAGTACTTC
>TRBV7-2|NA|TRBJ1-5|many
CASSLSASNQPQHF
TGTGCCAGCAGCTTATCAGCTAGCAATCAGCCCCAGCATTTT
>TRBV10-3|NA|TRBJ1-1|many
CAISESTRAEAFF
TGTGCCATCAGTGAGTCAACCAGGGCTGAAGCTTTCTTT
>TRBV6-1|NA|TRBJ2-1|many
CASSERALSYNEQFF
TGTGCCAGCAGCGAACGGGCCCTATCATACAATGAGCAGTTCTTC
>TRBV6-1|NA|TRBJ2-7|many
CASGRGGTYEQYF
TGTGCCAGCGGAAGGGGGGGGACCTACGAGCAGTACTTC
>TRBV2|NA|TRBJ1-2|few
CASGEQGHYGYTF
TGTGCCAGCGGGGAACAAGGGCACTATGGCTACACCTTC
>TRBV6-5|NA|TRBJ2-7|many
CASSYSKGGGAPQDEQYF
TGTGCCAGCAGTTACTCGAAAGGGGGGGGGGCGCCCCAGGACGAGCAGTACTTC
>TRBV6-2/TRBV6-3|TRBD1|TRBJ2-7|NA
CASSANLGTGVYEQYF
TGTGCCAGCAGCGCCAATCTTGGGACAGGAGTTTACGAGCAGTACTTC
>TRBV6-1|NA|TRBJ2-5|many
CASSGRRTQETQYF
TGTGCCAGCAGTGGGCGGCGGACTCAAGAGACCCAGTACTTC
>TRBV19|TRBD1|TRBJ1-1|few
CASSTTGVIAEAFF
TGTGCCAGTAGTACGACAGGGGTAATCGCTGAAGCTTTCTTT
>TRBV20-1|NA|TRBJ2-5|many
CSARGRIQETQYF
TGCAGTGCTAGAGGCCGGATCCAAGAGACCCAGTACTTC
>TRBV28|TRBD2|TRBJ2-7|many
CAHQPLGTSSYEQYF
TGTGCCCACCAGCCTTTGGGGACTAGCAGCTACGAGCAGTACTTC
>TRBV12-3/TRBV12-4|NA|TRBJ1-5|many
CASSLSGLGNQPQHF
TGTGCCAGCAGTTTGTCAGGTTTAGGCAATCAGCCCCAGCATTTT
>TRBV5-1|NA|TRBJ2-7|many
CASCDGTHLNYEQYF
TGCGCCAGTTGTGACGGGACTCACCTTAACTACGAGCAGTACTTC
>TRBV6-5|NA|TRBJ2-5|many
CASSYSPRTGVETQYF
TGTGCCAGCAGTTACTCGCCCAGGACGGGGGTAGAGACCCAGTACTTC
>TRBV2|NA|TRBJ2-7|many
CASSEGLTYEQYF
TGTGCCAGCAGTGAAGGACTTACCTACGAGCAGTACTTC
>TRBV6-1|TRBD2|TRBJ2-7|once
CASSGTSNEQYF
TGTGCCAGCAGTGGGACTAGCAACGAGCAGTACTTC
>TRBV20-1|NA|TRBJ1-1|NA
CSARDSGVMNTEAFF
TGCAGTGCTAGAGATTCCGGCGTTATGAACACTGAGGCTTTCTTT
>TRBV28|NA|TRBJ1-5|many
CASKLQNSNQPQHF
TGTGCCAGCAAGCTACAGAATAGCAATCAGCCCCAGCATTTT
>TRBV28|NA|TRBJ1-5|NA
CASSSRWLSNQPQHF
TGTGCCAGCAGTTCCAGGTGGCTCAGCAATCAGCCCCAGCATTTT
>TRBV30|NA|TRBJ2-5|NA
CACSRAGRGVTQYF
TGTGCCTGCTCGAGGGCAGGCCGTGGGGTGACCCAGTACTTC
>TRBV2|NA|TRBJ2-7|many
CASSGVISNYEQYF
TGTGCCAGCAGTGGAGTTATTAGTAACTACGAGCAGTACTTC
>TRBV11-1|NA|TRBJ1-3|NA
CASSSLPPGSGNTIYF
TGTGCCAGCAGCTCCCTCCCTCCGGGATCTGGAAACACCATATATTTT
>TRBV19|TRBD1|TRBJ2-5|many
CATAWTGGVETQYF
TGTGCCACTGCTTGGACAGGCGGAGTGGAGACCCAGTACTTC
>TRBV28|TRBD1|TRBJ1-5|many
CASSLGTGVSNQPQHF
TGTGCCAGCAGTTTAGGGACAGGGGTGAGCAATCAGCCCCAGCATTTT
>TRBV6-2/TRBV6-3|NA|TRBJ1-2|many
CASTQHPYGYTF
TGTGCCAGCACTCAACACCCCTATGGCTACACCTTC
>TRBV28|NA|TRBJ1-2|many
CASLGAVGGYTF
TGTGCCAGCCTAGGGGCGGTGGGTGGCTACACCTTC
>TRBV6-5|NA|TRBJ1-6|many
CASSSSYNSPLHF
TGTGCCAGCAGTTCCAGCTATAATTCACCCCTCCACTTT
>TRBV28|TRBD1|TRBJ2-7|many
CASSLGQKGSYEQYF
TGTGCCAGCAGTTTGGGACAGAAAGGCTCCTACGAGCAGTACTTC
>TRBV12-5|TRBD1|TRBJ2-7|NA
CASGLITGQTFREQYF
TGTGCTAGTGGTTTGATAACGGGACAGACGTTCCGGGAGCAGTACTTC
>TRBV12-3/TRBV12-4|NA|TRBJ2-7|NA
CASSLVGREEQYF
TGTGCCAGCAGTTTAGTAGGACGTGAAGAGCAGTACTTC
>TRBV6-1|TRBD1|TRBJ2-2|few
CASSPRDRGRAGELFF
TGTGCCAGCAGTCCCCGGGACAGGGGAAGAGCCGGGGAGCTGTTTTTT
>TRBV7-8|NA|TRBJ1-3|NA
CASSSSVGNTIYF
TGTGCCAGCAGCTCGTCCGTCGGAAACACCATATATTTT
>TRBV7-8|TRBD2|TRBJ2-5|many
CASSFASGRARETQYF
TGTGCCAGCAGCTTCGCTAGCGGGAGGGCTCGAGAGACCCAGTACTTC
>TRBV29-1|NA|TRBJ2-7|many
CSDRQTYYEQYF
TGCAGCGACAGACAGACTTACTACGAGCAGTACTTC
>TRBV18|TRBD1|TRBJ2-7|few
CASEEGQGENEQYF
TGTGCCAGCGAAGAGGGACAGGGAGAGAACGAGCAGTACTTC
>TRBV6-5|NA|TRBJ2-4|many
CASSQIQGTFQYF
TGTGCCAGCAGTCAAATCCAAGGGACTTTTCAGTACTTC
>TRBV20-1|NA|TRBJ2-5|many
CSANPNAEETQYF
TGCAGTGCCAATCCCAACGCCGAAGAGACCCAGTACTTC
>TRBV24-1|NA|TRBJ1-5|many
CATSENRANNQPQHF
TGTGCCACCAGTGAGAACCGGGCCAACAATCAGCCCCAGCATTTT
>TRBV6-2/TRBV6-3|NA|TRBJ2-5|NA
CASSYLSQETQYF
TGTGCCAGCAGTTATTTATCTCAGGAGACCCAGTACTTC